A single sample is the source of the 21 T cell receptor beta chains below, sequenced in a study of tissue T cells after allogeneic stem cell transplantation. Generated by immunoSEQ multiplex PCR, the TCRdb table keeps only in-frame clones and is missing some. The sample consists of roughly 3,500 clones, about two thirds of them appearing once. The sequences come from tissue from the right colon, collected at autopsy. The source is a male donor at least 60 years old with lung cancer.

This clone occurred a few times. This chain links TRBV5-1 with TRBJ1-6, with D unclear. Trimming cost V 0 bases and J 9 bases, with 10 bases left between them. The CDR3 totals 14 residues. Germline lookup yields CDR1 SGHRS and CDR2 YFSETQ. The CDR3 spells CASSLVIGSSPLHF. The CDR3 DNA reads TGCGCCAGCAGCTTGGTTATTGGGTCTTCACCCCTCCACTTT.

This clone was recorded a few times. The chain carries TRBV7-8 and TRBJ2-1; 10 positions match TRBD2. This CDR3 has 19 residues. V shed 2 bases and J 0 bases; nucleotides not matched to a gene: 10. Germline assignment: CDR1 SGHVS and CDR2 FQNEAQ. The CDR3, as DNA: TGTGCCAGCAGCTTAAGGGCTAGCGGGAGTGTAAGCTCCTACAATGAGCAGTTCTTC. Encoded protein: CASSLRASGSVSSYNEQFF.

The CDR3 DNA follows: TGTGCCAGCAGCTTTCACCCGGGACTCACAGATACGCAGTATTTT. It specifies CASSFHPGLTDTQYF. The chain carries TRBV7-9 and TRBJ2-3; possible D gene TRBD2, 6 bases. Per germline, CDR1 SEHNR and CDR2 FQNEAQ (reference sequence). This CDR3 contains 15 residues. V was pared by 3 bases and J by 2 bases, with 12 bases between.

The rearrangement links TRBV5-1 to TRBJ2-3, with 12 bases matching TRBD2. The CDR3 sequence is 16 residues long. CDR1 SGHRS and CDR2 YFSETQ come from the germline V gene. The junction had 7 bases not matched to a gene; V was cut back by 4 bases and J by 4 bases. In DNA form, the CDR3 reads TGCGCCAGCAGCCTAGAGACTAGCGGGAGTCCAGATACGCAGTATTTT. It yields the protein CASSLETSGSPDTQYF.

This clone was counted only a few times. The V call is TRBV19, the J call TRBJ1-5; D call uncertain. Per the germline V gene, CDR1 is LNHDA and CDR2 is SQIVND (reference sequence). The germline V and J ends were trimmed by 10 bases and 0 bases, with 19 bases remaining between them. The CDR3 sequence is 16 residues long. The CDR3 sequence: CAISEGDRRSNQPQHF. The CDR3 region has the DNA TGTGCCATTTCCGAGGGCGACCGTCGTAGCAATCAGCCCCAGCATTTT.

The CDR3 coding sequence is TGTGCCAGTAGTATAAACACAGGGTGGAAACTGTTTTTT. Residues: CASSINTGWKLFF. The chain is built from TRBV19 and TRBJ1-4; tentative D call: TRBD1 (6 bases). The V end lost 2 bases, the J end lost 11 bases, and 12 bases lay between the germline ends. Germline V gives CDR1 LNHDA, CDR2 SQIVND (reference sequence). This CDR3 is 13 amino acids long.

This chain connects TRBV12-5 to TRBJ2-1, with 14 bases fitting TRBD2. Looked up from germline, CDR1 is LGHNT and CDR2 is FRNRAP. Trimming at V came to 4 bases and at J to 11 bases, leaving 10 bases not matched to a gene. This CDR3 comprises 16 residues. CDR3 sequence (DNA): TGTGCTAGTGGTTCGAGCGTTGGGACTAGCGGGGGTCAGCAGTTCTTC. Its protein is CASGSSVGTSGGQQFF.

The rearrangement joins TRBV5-5 to TRBJ1-6; D may be TRBD1 (5 bases). Trimming shortened V by 4 bases and J by 5 bases, and 16 bases separated the two germline ends. The germline CDR1 and CDR2 sequences are SGHKS and YYEKEE (reference sequence). This CDR3 is 16 amino acids long. CDR3 nucleotide sequence: TGTGCCAGCAGCCTGCTGGGGGATCTTCATAATTCACCCCTCCACTTT. Amino acid sequence: CASSLLGDLHNSPLHF.

The gene calls are TRBV9 and TRBJ2-3, with TRBD2 matching over 11 bases. The germline CDR1 and CDR2 sequences are SGDLS and YYNGEE. The CDR3 length is 17 residues. The V gene end was trimmed by 3 bases and the J gene end by 2 bases; junction bases not matched to a gene: 8. CDR3 loop: CASSATVSGGATDTQYF. The CDR3 coding sequence is TGTGCCAGCAGCGCCACCGTTAGCGGGGGGGCCACAGATACGCAGTATTTT.

V and J are TRBV7-9 and TRBJ1-1, with D tentatively TRBD1 (5 bases). From germline, CDR1 is SEHNR and CDR2 FQNEAQ (reference sequence). The ends were cut back, 5 bases at V and 6 bases at J, with 10 bases in the middle. The CDR3 covers 12 residues. The CDR3 nucleotides are TGTGCCAGCAGCCGCAGGGTCTCTGAAGCTTTCTTT. Protein product: CASSRRVSEAFF.

CDR3 nucleotides: TGTGCCAGCAGCCGACAAGAGACCCAGTACTTC. Residues: CASSRQETQYF. J is TRBJ2-5 and V is TRBV14; D gene unclear. The length of the CDR3 is 11 residues. V was shortened by 4 bases and J by 2 bases, with 2 bases between the two germline ends. The germline V gene has CDR1 SGHDN and CDR2 FVKESK.

The DNA of the CDR3 is TGTGCCAGCAGTCCGCCAGGAGGCCCGAATGAAAAACTGTTTTTT. Protein sequence: CASSPPGGPNEKLFF. The rearrangement joins TRBV28 to TRBJ1-4; the D is unclear. Germline CDR1 MDHEN, CDR2 SYDVKM. With 5 bases removed from V and 5 bases from J, the gap between germline ends came to 15 bases. This CDR3 has 15 residues.

The rearrangement joins TRBV6-4 to TRBJ2-3; 8 bases are a match to TRBD2. CDR3 length: 15 amino acids. The V gene's germline CDR1 is MRHNA and CDR2 SNTAGT. J was trimmed by 6 bases and V by 2 bases; bases with no gene match: 7. The CDR3 protein is CASSDGAGESDTQYF. DNA for the CDR3: TGTGCCAGCAGTGACGGAGCGGGGGAGTCTGATACGCAGTATTTT.

The chain joins TRBV6-4 to TRBJ2-3; no clear D. The germline V gene encodes CDR1 MRHNA and CDR2 SNTAGT. CDR3 size: 15 residues. Trimming shortened V by 1 base and J by 1 base, and 9 bases separated the two germline ends. The DNA of the CDR3 is TGTGCCAGCAGTGACTTGGGCGGAGGCACAGATACGCAGTATTTT. This codes for CASSDLGGGTDTQYF.

The chain recombines TRBV25-1 with TRBJ2-2; D unresolved. Trimming shortened V by 10 bases and J by 6 bases, and 6 bases separated the two germline ends. The length of the CDR3 is 10 residues. Germline CDR1 reads MGHDK; CDR2 reads SYGVNS. Here the CDR3 reads CATWAGELFF. CDR3 nucleotides: TGTGCCACATGGGCCGGGGAGCTGTTTTTT.

This clone was picked up a small number of times. J is TRBJ1-5 and V is TRBV19; perhaps TRBD1 as D (6 bases). V lost 1 base and J lost 10, with 11 bases in between. This CDR3 spans 13 amino acids. Germline V gene sequence: CDR1 LNHDA, CDR2 SQIVND (reference sequence). The CDR3 nucleotides are TGTGCCAGTAGTATAGGACAGGTCAGCCCCCAGCATTTT. This gives the protein CASSIGQVSPQHF. The full variable domain, with the rest looked up from reference TRBV19 and TRBJ1-5, is DGGITQSPKYLFRKEGQNVTLSCEQNLNHDAMYWYRQDPGQGLRLIYYSQIVNDFQKGDIAEGYSVSREKKESFPLTVTSAQKNPTAFYLCASSIGQVSPQHFGDGTRLSIL.

CDR3 coding DNA: TGTGCCAGCAGTCTGGGCGTTAATAATGAGCAGTTCTTC. Translated: CASSLGVNNEQFF. The chain has TRBV27 and TRBJ2-1; D not resolved. The germline V gene encodes CDR1 MNHEY and CDR2 SMNVEV (reference sequence). This CDR3 comprises 13 residues. V was shortened by 5 bases and J by 7 bases, with 12 bases between the two germline ends.

This chain uses TRBV11-2 with TRBJ2-7; 10 bases agree with TRBD1. V shed 10 bases, J shed 4 bases, and the junction held 7 bases outside the gene matches. The CDR3 extends over 13 amino acids. Germline V lookup: CDR1 SGHAT, CDR2 FQNNGV. CDR3 amino acids: CATKTGGGYEQYF. In nucleotides, the CDR3 is TGTGCCACCAAGACAGGGGGCGGGTACGAGCAGTACTTC.

This clone has just a few counts. This chain links TRBV20-1 with TRBJ1-5; D perhaps matches TRBD1 (6 bases). Germline-derived CDR1 and CDR2 are DFQATT and SNEGSKA (reference sequence). The CDR3 contains 15 residues. V was trimmed by 3 bases and J by 2 bases, leaving 14 bases between them. CDR3 sequence reads: CSASLRGYGNQPQHF. CDR3 DNA sequence: TGCAGTGCTAGTTTAAGGGGGTACGGCAATCAGCCCCAGCATTTT.

V usage is TRBV5-5 and J usage is TRBJ2-3; unclear D gene. CDR1 SGHKS and CDR2 YYEKEE come from the germline V gene (reference sequence). Trimming shortened V by 0 bases and J by 1 base, and 9 bases separated the two germline ends. This CDR3 is built from 15 residues. For the CDR3, the DNA is TGTGCCAGCAGCTTGGGGGTATCGGGCACAGATACGCAGTATTTT. Protein: CASSLGVSGTDTQYF.

The chain links TRBV12-3 or TRBV12-4 to TRBJ2-7, with 7 bases aligning to TRBD2. With V trimmed by 5 bases and J by 4 bases, 2 bases remained unmatched. This CDR3 has 12 amino acids. The CDR3 here is CASSPGGYEQYF. In DNA form, the CDR3 reads TGTGCCAGCAGTCCCGGGGGGTACGAGCAGTACTTC.